The clone carrying this TCR beta chain appeared a single time. Its antigen is undetermined. This record comes from a study of T cell responses to AZD1222 COVID-19 vaccine. Overall study findings and caveats: Seropositive at baseline were only six AZD1222 recipients. Spike-spanning, vaccine-associated CD4 TCRs were dominant at 160-218 and 743-854. Donors were largely white British and mainly female; clonal diversity was possibly underestimated.

The CDR3 contains 15 residues. V was clipped by 7 bases and J by 8 bases, with 18 bases between them. The germline gives CDR1 MNHEY, CDR2 SVGAGI. Profiled with immunoSEQ multiplex PCR; TCRdb holds only in-frame clones, not every one. This sample has about 150,000 clones; about 90% occur once, and the top ten carry 5.5% to 6%. The sequencing used peripheral blood, collected on day 0 of MenACWY control vaccination. The chain combines TRBV6-5 with TRBJ1-6, with TRBD1 as a possible D gene (6 bases). This clonotype was obtained from an adult in good health. CDR3 amino acids: CASITGRAGDSPLHF. CDR3 DNA sequence: TGTGCCAGCATAACAGGGCGGGCAGGGGATTCACCCCTCCACTTT.